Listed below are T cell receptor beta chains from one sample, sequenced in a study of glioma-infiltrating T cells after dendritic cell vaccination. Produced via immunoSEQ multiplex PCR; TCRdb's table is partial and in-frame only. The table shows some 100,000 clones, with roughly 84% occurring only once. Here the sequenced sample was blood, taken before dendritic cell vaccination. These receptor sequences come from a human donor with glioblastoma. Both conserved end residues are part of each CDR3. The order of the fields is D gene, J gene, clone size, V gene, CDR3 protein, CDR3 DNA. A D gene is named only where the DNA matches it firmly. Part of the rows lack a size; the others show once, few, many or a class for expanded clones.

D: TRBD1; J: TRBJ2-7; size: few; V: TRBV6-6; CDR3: CASSWGQGQYEQYF; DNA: TGTGCCAGCAGTTGGGGACAGGGGCAGTACGAGCAGTACTTC
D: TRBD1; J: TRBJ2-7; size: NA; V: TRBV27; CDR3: CASSPHPGTGVSEQYF; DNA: TGTGCCAGCAGTCCACACCCCGGGACAGGGGTGTCCGAGCAGTACTTC
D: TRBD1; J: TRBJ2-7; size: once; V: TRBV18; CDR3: CASSPGTGSYEQYF; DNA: TGTGCCAGCTCCCCCGGGACAGGGTCCTACGAGCAGTACTTC
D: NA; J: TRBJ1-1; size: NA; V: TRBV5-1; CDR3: CASTPGGATEAFF; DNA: TGCGCCAGCACCCCGGGGGGGGCCACTGAAGCTTTCTTT
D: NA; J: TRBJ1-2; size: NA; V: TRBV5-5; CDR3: CASSLGHNYGYTF; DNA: TGTGCCAGCAGCTTGGGGCATAACTATGGCTACACCTTC
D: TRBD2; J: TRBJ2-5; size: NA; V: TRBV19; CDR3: CASSIDTSDLETQYF; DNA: TGTGCCAGTAGTATAGACACTAGCGATCTGGAGACCCAGTACTTC
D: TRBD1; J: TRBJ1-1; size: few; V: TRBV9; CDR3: CASSVGQGIEAFF; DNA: TGTGCCAGCAGCGTAGGACAGGGCATAGAAGCTTTCTTT
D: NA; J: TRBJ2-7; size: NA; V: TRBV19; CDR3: CASSSPLGGTYEQYF; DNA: TGTGCCAGTAGTTCTCCTTTGGGCGGGACCTACGAGCAGTACTTC
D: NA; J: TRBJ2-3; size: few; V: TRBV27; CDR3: CASSPRNRDRGTDTQYF; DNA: TGTGCCAGCAGTCCGAGAAACAGGGATAGGGGCACAGATACGCAGTATTTT
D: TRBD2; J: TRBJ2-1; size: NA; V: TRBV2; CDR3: CASSEGWGLVNNEQFF; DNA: TGTGCCAGCAGTGAAGGTTGGGGACTAGTCAACAATGAGCAGTTCTTC
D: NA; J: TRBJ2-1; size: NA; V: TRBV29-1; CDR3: CSVHRRSYNEQFF; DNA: TGCAGCGTCCACAGGCGCTCCTACAATGAGCAGTTCTTC
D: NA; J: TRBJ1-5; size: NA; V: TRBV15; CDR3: CATSITRATNRPQHF; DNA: TGTGCCACCAGCATCACCAGGGCCACCAATCGGCCCCAGCATTTT
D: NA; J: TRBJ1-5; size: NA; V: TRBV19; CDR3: CASSIGTGLYSNQPQHF; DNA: TGTGCCAGTAGTATAGGAACAGGGCTATATAGCAATCAGCCCCAGCATTTT
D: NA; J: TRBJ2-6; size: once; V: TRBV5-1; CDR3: CASSFSRSGANVLTF; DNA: TGCGCCAGCAGCTTCTCGCGCTCTGGGGCCAACGTCCTGACTTTC
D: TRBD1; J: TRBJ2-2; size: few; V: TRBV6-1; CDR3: CASSVDRGLTGELFF; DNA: TGTGCCAGCAGTGTGGACAGGGGACTGACCGGGGAGCTGTTTTTT
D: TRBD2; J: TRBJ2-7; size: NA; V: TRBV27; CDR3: CASRSRTSGYYEQYF; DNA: TGTGCCAGCAGGAGTAGGACTAGCGGTTACTACGAGCAGTACTTC
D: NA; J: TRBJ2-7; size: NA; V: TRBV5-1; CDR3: CASSLGLRTFYEQYF; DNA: TGCGCCAGCAGCTTGGGTTTGAGGACTTTCTACGAGCAGTACTTC
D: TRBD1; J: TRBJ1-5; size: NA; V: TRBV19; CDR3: CASSVTGWDQPQHF; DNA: TGTGCCAGTAGTGTGACAGGGTGGGATCAGCCCCAGCATTTT
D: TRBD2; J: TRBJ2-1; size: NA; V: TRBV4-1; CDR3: CASSQDQSSGYNEQFF; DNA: TGCGCCAGCAGCCAAGATCAGTCTAGCGGTTACAATGAGCAGTTCTTC
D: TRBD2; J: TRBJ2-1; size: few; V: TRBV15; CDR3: CATSRAGGNNEQFF; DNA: TGTGCCACCAGCAGAGCGGGGGGGAATAATGAGCAGTTCTTC